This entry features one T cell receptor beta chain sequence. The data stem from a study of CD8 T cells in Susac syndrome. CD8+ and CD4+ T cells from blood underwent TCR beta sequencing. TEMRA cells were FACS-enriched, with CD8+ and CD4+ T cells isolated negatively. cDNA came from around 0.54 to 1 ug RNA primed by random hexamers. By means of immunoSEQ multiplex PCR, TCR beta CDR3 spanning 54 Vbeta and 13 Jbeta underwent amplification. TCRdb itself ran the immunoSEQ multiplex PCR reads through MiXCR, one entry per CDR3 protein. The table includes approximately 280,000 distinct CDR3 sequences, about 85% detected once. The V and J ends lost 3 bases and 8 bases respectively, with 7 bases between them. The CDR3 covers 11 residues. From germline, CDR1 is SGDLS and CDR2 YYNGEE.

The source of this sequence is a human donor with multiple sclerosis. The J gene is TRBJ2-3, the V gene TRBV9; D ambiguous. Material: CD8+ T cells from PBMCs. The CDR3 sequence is CASSGVSTQYF. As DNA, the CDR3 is TGTGCCAGCAGCGGGGTTTCTACGCAGTATTTT.